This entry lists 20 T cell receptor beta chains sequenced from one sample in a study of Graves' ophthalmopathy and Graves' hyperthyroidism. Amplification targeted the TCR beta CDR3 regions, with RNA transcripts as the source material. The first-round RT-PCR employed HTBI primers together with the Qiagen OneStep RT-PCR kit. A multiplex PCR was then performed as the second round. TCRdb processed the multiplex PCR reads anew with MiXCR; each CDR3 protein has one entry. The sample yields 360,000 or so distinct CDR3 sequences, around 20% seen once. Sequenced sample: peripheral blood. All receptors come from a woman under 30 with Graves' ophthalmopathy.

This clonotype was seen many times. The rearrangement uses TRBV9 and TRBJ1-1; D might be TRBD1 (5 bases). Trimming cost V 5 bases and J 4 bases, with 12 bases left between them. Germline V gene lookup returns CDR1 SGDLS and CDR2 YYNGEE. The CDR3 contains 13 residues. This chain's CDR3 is CASSAGGGTEAFF. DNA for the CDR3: TGTGCCAGCAGTGCCGGGGGGGGCACTGAAGCTTTCTTT.

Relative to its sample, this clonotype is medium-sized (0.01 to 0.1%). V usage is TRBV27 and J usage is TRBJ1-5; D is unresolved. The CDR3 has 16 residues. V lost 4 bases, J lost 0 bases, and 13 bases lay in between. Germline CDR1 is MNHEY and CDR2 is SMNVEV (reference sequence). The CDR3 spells CASSSGNRDSNQPQHF. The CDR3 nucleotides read TGTGCCAGCAGTTCCGGCAATAGGGATAGCAATCAGCCCCAGCATTTT.

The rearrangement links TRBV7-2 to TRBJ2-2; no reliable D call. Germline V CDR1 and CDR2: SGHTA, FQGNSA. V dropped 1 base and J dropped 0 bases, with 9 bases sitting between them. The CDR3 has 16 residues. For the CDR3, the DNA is TGTGCCAGCAGCTTAGTGCAGGTCGCGAACACCGGGGAGCTGTTTTTT. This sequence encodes CASSLVQVANTGELFF.

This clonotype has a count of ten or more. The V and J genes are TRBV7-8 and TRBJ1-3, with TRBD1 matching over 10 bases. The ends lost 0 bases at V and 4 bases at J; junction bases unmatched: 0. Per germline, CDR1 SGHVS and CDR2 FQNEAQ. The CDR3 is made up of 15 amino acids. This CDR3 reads CASSLAGQGGNTIYF. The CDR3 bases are TGTGCCAGCAGCTTAGCGGGACAGGGGGGAAACACCATATATTTT.

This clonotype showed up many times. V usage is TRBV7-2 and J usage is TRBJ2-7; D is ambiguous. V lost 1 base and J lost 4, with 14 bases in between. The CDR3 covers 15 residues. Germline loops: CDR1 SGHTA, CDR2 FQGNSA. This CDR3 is CASSLGRQTRYEQYF. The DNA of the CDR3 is TGTGCCAGCAGCTTAGGCAGGCAGACGAGGTACGAGCAGTACTTC.

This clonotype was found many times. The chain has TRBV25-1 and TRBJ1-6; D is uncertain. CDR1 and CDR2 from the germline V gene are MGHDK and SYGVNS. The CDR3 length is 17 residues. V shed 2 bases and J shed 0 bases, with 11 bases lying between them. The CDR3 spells CASSEMGMSSYNSPLHF. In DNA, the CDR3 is TGTGCCAGCAGTGAAATGGGCATGAGCTCCTATAATTCACCCCTCCACTTT.

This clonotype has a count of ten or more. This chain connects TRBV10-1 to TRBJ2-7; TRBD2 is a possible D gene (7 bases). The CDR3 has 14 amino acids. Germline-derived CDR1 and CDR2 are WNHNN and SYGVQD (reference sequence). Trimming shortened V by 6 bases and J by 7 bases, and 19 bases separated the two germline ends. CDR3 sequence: CASSRAAGAREQYF. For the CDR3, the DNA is TGCGCCAGCAGCAGAGCGGCGGGGGCGCGGGAGCAGTACTTC.

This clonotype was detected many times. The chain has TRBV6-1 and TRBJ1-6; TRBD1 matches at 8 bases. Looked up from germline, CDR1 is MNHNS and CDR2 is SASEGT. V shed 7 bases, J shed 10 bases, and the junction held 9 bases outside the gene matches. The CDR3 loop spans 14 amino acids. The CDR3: CASNRGAGGSPLHF. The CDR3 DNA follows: TGTGCCAGCAACAGGGGGGCCGGTGGGTCACCCCTCCACTTT.

The CDR3, as DNA: TGTGCCAGCAGCGACCGTACCGCACAAGAGACCCAGTACTTC. The encoded protein is CASSDRTAQETQYF. This chain links TRBV12-3 or TRBV12-4 with TRBJ2-5, with D hard to call. V lost 6 bases and J lost 2, with 13 bases in between. This CDR3 has 14 amino acids.

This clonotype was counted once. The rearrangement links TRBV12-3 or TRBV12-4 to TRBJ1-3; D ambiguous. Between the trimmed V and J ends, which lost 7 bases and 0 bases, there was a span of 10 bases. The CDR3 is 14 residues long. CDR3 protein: CASTLGSSGNTIYF. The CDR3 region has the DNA TGTGCCAGCACGCTGGGAAGCTCTGGAAACACCATATATTTT.

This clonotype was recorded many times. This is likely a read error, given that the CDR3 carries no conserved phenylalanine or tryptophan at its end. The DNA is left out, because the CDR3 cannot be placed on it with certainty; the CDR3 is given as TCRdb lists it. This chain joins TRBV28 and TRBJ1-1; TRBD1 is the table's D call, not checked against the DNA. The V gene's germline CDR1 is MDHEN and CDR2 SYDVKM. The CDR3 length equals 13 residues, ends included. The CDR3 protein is CASRNPTGSRGLS.

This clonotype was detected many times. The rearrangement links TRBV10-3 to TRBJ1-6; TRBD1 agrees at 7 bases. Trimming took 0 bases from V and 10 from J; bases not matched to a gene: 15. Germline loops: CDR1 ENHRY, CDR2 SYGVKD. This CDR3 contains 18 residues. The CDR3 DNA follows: TGTGCCATCAGTGAGTCGGAAAGGGGACAGAGGGGAGGGTCACCCCTCCACTTT. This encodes CAISESERGQRGGSPLHF.

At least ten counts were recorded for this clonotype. The CDR3 DNA follows: TGTGCCAGCAGTTTAGGGGGGACAGAACAAGAGACCCAGTACTTC. Encoded protein: CASSLGGTEQETQYF. The chain uses TRBV28 and TRBJ2-5; possible D gene TRBD1, 7 bases. Germline loops: CDR1 MDHEN, CDR2 SYDVKM. Trimming removed 2 bases at V and 2 bases at J, with 12 bases between. CDR3 length: 15 amino acids. Drawing the rest from reference TRBV28 and TRBJ2-5, the complete variable domain is DVKVTQSSRYLVKRTGEKVFLECVQDMDHENMFWYRQDPGLGLRLIYFSYDVKMKEKGDIPEGYSVSREKKERFSLILESASTNQTSMYLCASSLGGTEQETQYFGPGTRLLVL.

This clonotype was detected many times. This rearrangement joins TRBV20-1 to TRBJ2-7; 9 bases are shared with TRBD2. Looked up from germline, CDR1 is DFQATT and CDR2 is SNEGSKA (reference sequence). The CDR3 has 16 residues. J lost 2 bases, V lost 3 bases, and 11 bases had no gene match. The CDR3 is CSARAPGLAETYEQYF. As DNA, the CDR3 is TGCAGTGCTAGGGCCCCGGGACTAGCCGAGACCTACGAGCAGTACTTC.

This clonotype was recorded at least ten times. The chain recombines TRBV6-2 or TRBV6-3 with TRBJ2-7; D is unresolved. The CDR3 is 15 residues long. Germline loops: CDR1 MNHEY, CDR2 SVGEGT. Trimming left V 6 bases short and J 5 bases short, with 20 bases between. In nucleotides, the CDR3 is TGTGCCAGCAGACCCGACGGTTCAGGTTTCGACGAGCAGTACTTC. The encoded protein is CASRPDGSGFDEQYF.

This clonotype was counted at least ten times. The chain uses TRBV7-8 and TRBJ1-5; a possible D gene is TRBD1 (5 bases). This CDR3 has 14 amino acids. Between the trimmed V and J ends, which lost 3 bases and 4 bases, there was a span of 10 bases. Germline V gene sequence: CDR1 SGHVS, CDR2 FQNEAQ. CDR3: CASSFGRENQPQHF. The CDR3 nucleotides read TGTGCCAGCAGCTTTGGCAGGGAGAATCAGCCCCAGCATTTT. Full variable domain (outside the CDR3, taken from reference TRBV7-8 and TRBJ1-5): GAGVSQSPRYKVAKRGQDVALRCDPISGHVSLFWYQQALGQGPEFLTYFQNEAQLDKSGLPSDRFFAERPEGSVSTLKIQRTQQEDSAVYLCASSFGRENQPQHFGDGTRLSIL.

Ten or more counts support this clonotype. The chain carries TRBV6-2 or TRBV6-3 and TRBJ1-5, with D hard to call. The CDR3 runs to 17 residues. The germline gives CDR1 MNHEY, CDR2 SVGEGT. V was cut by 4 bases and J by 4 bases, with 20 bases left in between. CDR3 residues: CASSSAGRASMNQPQHF. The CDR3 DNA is TGTGCCAGCAGTTCGGCAGGCCGGGCGTCCATGAATCAGCCCCAGCATTTT.

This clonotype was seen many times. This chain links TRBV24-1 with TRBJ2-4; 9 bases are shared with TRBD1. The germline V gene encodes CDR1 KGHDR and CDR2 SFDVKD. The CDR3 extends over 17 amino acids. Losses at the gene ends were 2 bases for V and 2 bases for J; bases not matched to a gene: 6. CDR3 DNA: TGTGCCACCAGTGATTGGAAACAGGGGGCAACCAAAAACATTCAGTACTTC. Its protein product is CATSDWKQGATKNIQYF.

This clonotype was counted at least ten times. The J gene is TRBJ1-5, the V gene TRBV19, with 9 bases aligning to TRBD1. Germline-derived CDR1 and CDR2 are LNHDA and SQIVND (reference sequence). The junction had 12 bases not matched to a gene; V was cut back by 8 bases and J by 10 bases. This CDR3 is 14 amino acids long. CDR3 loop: CASAPQGARVPQHF. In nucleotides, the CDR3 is TGTGCCAGTGCACCACAGGGGGCGCGAGTCCCCCAGCATTTT.

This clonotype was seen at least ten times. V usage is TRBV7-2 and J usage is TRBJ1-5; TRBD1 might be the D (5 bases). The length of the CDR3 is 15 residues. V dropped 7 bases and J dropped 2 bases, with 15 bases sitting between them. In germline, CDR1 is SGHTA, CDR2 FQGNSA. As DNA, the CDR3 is TGTGCCAGCAAACCATTGTCGGGGGGCAATCAGCCCCAGCATTTT. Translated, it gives CASKPLSGGNQPQHF.